The source of this T cell receptor (beta chain) is a study of blood T cell repertoires in COVID-19 (dated by TCRdb to about 2020). With regard to the full study: Collaborator samples came from the United States, Italy and Spain and covered acute and convalescent phases of COVID-19. The material from the prospective study consisted of cDNA or gDNA derived from T cells, B-cell-depleted T cells, or PBMCs. Subjects who had been exposed to COVID-19, were actively infected with it, or had recovered from it provided the deeply sampled blood TCRbeta repertoires that made up the dataset. A freely available public database, intended as a resource for researchers studying the immune response to SARS-CoV-2, is where the repertoires were released. The samples were drawn from the first 160 participants of the ongoing ImmuneRACE study and from some 1,300 subjects provided by 6 global collaborators. Nearly every sample came with metadata listing a de-identified subject ID, COVID-19 status, age in years and sex. Where available, HLA class I and class II types were obtained from metadata supplied by the sample provider rather than from assay-based typing.

Enrolling through a virtual design, the prospective study's participants ranged in age from roughly 18 to 89 years and lived across 20 to 30 United States geographic areas. In the prospective study, participants were assigned to cohorts based on the clinical history participants reported in a screening survey and a study questionnaire. Recovered participants in ImmuneRACE Cohort 3 were defined by two consecutive negative NP/OP PCR tests, clearance by a healthcare professional, or resolution of symptoms. Mobile phlebotomists in the prospective study collected whole blood, serum and a nasopharyngeal or oropharyngeal swab from every participant. Participants in the prospective study had the option to provide additional blood draws and questionnaires over a roughly 2-month period. Before DNA extraction, blood samples from the prospective study were shipped at room temperature or frozen. From cysteine to phenylalanine, the CDR3 is 18 amino acids long. Only the CDR3 portion is preserved as DNA: 54 bases, with reading frame beginning at the first base. The CDR1 and CDR2 encoded by the germline V gene are SGHVS and FNYEAQ. V trim: 7 bases; J trim: 0 bases; unmatched bases: 13.

The immunoSEQ Assay, a bias-controlled multiplex PCR, was used to amplify TCRbeta CDR3 regions from genomic DNA. From the authors' description of their analysis: The number of nucleated cells in each sample was estimated by amplification of reference gene primers within the assay. Sequence reads were collapsed and filtered to measure the absolute abundance of every unique TCRbeta CDR3 rearrangement. For each sample, productive Simpson clonality was calculated as the square root of Simpson's diversity index across productive rearrangements. TCRdb's version of the immuneACCESS table is confined to in-frame rearrangements and falls short of the full clone set. An unresolved V gene accounts for under half of the shortfall where checked; the remainder is of unknown origin. For V, J and clone size, that table is used; D and trimming come from the DNA. This sample has about 180,000 clones in its table, and about four fifths of those were observed once. Together, the top ten hold 15% to 20% of the sample.

A note on this clone: Its antigen is not yet known. Base qualities were left out, and no much larger clone turns up one base away.

Broad study findings and their caveats: Clinical and demographic metadata were provided uncurated, with the amount varying by source and participant.

The receptor was derived from a man aged 55 to 69 who had recovered from COVID-19. The specimen was PBMCs or T cells enriched from blood (not recorded which). The V and J segments used are TRBV7-6 and TRBJ2-2; TRBD1 fits 8 bases in the junction. The bases are TGTGCCAGCATCCCCTCGAGGACAGGGACCCCGAACACCGGGGAGCTGTTTTTT. This sequence encodes CASIPSRTGTPNTGELFF.